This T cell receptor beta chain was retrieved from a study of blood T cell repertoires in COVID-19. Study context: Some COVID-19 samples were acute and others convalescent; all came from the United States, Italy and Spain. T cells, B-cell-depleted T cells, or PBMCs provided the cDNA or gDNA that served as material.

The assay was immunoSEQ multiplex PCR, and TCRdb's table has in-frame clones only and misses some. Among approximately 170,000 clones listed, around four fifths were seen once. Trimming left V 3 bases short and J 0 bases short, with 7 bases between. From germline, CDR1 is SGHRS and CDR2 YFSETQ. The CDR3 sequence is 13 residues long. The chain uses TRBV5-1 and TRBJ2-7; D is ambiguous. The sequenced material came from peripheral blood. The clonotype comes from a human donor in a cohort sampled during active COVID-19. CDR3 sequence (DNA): TGCGCCAGCAGCTGGTCCAGCTCCTACGAGCAGTACTTC. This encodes CASSWSSSYEQYF.